This T cell receptor beta chain was retrieved from a study of T cells after yellow fever vaccination. The CDR3 spans 14 residues. The V end was cut by 1 base, the J end by 6 bases, with 8 bases between. The V gene's germline CDR1 is SGHRS and CDR2 YFSETQ. The table lists this clonotype with many counts. From the 5' RACE reads, TCRdb called clonotypes with MiXCR, one entry per CDR3 protein. The sample lists over 150,000 distinct CDR3 sequences; under 7.5% were seen once. The chain links TRBV5-1 to TRBJ1-6; no definite D call. Source: CD4+ T cells sorted from PBMCs, taken less than 6 days after the first yellow fever vaccination. This receptor was identified in a man aged 18-30 years who received the YFV17D yellow fever vaccine. The CDR3 sequence: CASSLQPSNSPLHF. The CDR3 DNA is TGCGCCAGCAGCTTGCAACCCTCTAATTCACCCCTCCACTTT.